The 26 T cell receptor beta chains listed next were all sequenced from one sample in a study of T-cell reconstitution after alpha-beta-depleted transplantation in children. Preparation of the TCRbeta library involved a method that used unique molecular identifiers. TCRdb passed the PCR reads through MiXCR, listing each CDR3 protein once. The table has some 520,000 distinct CDR3 sequences, around a third seen once. Sequenced material: PBMCs from the stem cell graft donor, taken from the stem cell graft. Receptors originate from a human donor who donated a stem cell graft to a child with aplastic anemia.

In its sample, this clonotype was seen a few times. The chain combines TRBV9 with TRBJ2-6, with D hard to call. Germline CDR1 reads SGDLS; CDR2 reads YYNGEE. The CDR3 has 17 amino acids. Deletions cut 0 bases from V and 0 bases from J, with 10 bases between. The CDR3 nucleotides read TGTGCCAGCAGCGTAGAGGTCCAAAGCTCTGGGGCCAACGTCCTGACTTTC. Translation gives CASSVEVQSSGANVLTF.

The chain combines TRBV7-9 with TRBJ1-2, with 7 bases matching TRBD1. Unmatched junction bases numbered 9, after V lost 5 bases and J lost 3 bases. Germline V gene data show CDR1 as SEHNR and CDR2 as FQNEAQ (reference sequence). The CDR3 totals 15 residues. The DNA of the CDR3 is TGTGCCAGCAGCACCAACAGGGGAAAGGACTATGGCTACACCTTC. Amino acid sequence: CASSTNRGKDYGYTF.

Only a few counts were recorded for this clonotype. The gene calls are TRBV3-1 and TRBJ2-1, with D unresolved. Germline V gene lookup returns CDR1 LGHDT and CDR2 YNNKEL (reference sequence). V lost 4 bases and J lost 5, with 12 bases in between. This CDR3 contains 14 residues. CDR3 in amino acids: CASSPQRRNNEQFF. In nucleotides, the CDR3 is TGTGCCAGCAGCCCTCAACGTCGGAACAATGAGCAGTTCTTC.

This clonotype came up a few times. The rearrangement joins TRBV12-3 or TRBV12-4 to TRBJ1-1; no reliable D call. The CDR3 has 18 amino acids. V was pared by 6 bases and J by 1 base, with 24 bases between. CDR3 amino acids: CASRPKPFLTGSNTEAFF. DNA of the CDR3: TGTGCCAGCAGACCCAAGCCTTTCCTCACCGGTTCGAACACTGAAGCTTTCTTT.

The chain joins TRBV14 to TRBJ2-1; unclear D gene. Germline CDR1 reads SGHDN; CDR2 reads FVKESK. Deletions cut 1 base from V and 7 bases from J, with 8 bases between. CDR3 length equals 13 residues. The CDR3 spells CASSQVNRNEQFF. DNA of the CDR3: TGTGCCAGCAGCCAAGTGAACCGGAATGAGCAGTTCTTC.

This clonotype showed up just once. This chain joins TRBV12-3 or TRBV12-4 and TRBJ2-1; 9 bases are shared with TRBD2. This CDR3 has 14 amino acids. V dropped 6 bases and J dropped 5; count of bases not matched to a gene: 5. This CDR3 reads CASSAGGINNEQFF. CDR3 coding DNA: TGTGCCAGCAGCGCGGGAGGGATTAACAATGAGCAGTTCTTC.

V gene TRBV30 combines with J gene TRBJ2-7; D remains ambiguous. The CDR3 is 9 amino acids. The germline CDR1 and CDR2 sequences are GTSNPN and SVGIG (reference sequence). Between the trimmed V and J ends, which lost 3 bases and 12 bases, there was a span of 9 bases. The chain's CDR3 is CAWRQGTYV. CDR3 in DNA: TGTGCCTGGAGGCAAGGCACGTACGTC.

CDR3 protein: CAWSVGWGTDGYTF. Written as DNA, the CDR3 is TGTGCCTGGAGTGTGGGATGGGGTACAGATGGCTACACCTTC. The chain uses TRBV30 and TRBJ1-2; the D is unclear. There are 14 residues in the CDR3. Germline CDR1 reads GTSNPN; CDR2 reads SVGIG (reference sequence). The V and J ends lost 0 bases and 6 bases respectively, with 14 bases between them.

This clonotype was seen a handful of times. This chain joins TRBV7-3 and TRBJ2-2; D is unclear. The V end was cut by 0 bases, the J end by 4 bases, with 6 bases between. CDR1 is SGHTA, CDR2 FQGTGA, per germline. CDR3 length equals 14 residues. CDR3 region: CASSLTPPTGELFF. DNA for the CDR3: TGTGCCAGCAGCTTAACCCCCCCCACCGGGGAGCTGTTTTTT.

CDR3 protein: CASARDGELFF. The CDR3 bases are TGTGCCAGCGCTAGGGACGGGGAGCTGTTTTTT. V usage is TRBV6-5 and J usage is TRBJ2-2; D gene unclear. The CDR3 runs 11 residues. V dropped 8 bases and J dropped 7 bases, with 8 bases sitting between them. Germline CDR1 is MNHEY and CDR2 is SVGAGI.

This clonotype has a count of ten or more. The chain is built from TRBV19 and TRBJ2-3; D may be TRBD2 (5 bases). The CDR3 covers 13 residues. The germline V gene encodes CDR1 LNHDA and CDR2 SQIVND (reference sequence). V was cut by 9 bases and J by 1 base, with 11 bases left in between. CDR3 protein: CASSTGGTDTQYF. The CDR3 bases are TGTGCCAGCAGCACCGGGGGCACAGATACGCAGTATTTT.

This clonotype was counted only a few times. The CDR3 sequence: CASSGQATDTQYF. The CDR3 region has the DNA TGCGCCAGCAGTGGCCAGGCTACAGATACGCAGTATTTT. The chain joins TRBV10-1 to TRBJ2-3; D is unclear. The germline gives CDR1 WNHNN, CDR2 SYGVQD (reference sequence). V lost 4 bases and J 3 bases, leaving 8 bases between the germline ends. The CDR3 loop spans 13 amino acids.

The gene calls are TRBV12-3 or TRBV12-4 and TRBJ1-2; no clear D. Trimming took off 2 bases at V and 4 bases at J, with 11 bases between the two ends. The CDR3 covers 14 residues. The CDR3 sequence: CASSLPPTTYGYTF. The CDR3 DNA follows: TGTGCCAGCAGTTTACCCCCGACAACCTATGGCTACACCTTC.

This clonotype came up a few times. The rearrangement links TRBV7-2 to TRBJ2-1; TRBD2 aligns across 11 bases. J lost 4 bases, V lost 5 bases, and 7 bases had no gene match. Germline values: CDR1 SGHTA, CDR2 FQGNSA. CDR3 length: 16 amino acids. DNA for the CDR3: TGTGCCAGCAGCCCATTAGCGGGAGGGATATACAATGAGCAGTTCTTC. This codes for CASSPLAGGIYNEQFF.

This clonotype was seen more than once but under ten times. The V call is TRBV3-1, the J call TRBJ2-7; TRBD2 matches at 7 bases. The CDR3 totals 15 residues. The germline CDR1 and CDR2 sequences are LGHDT and YNNKEL (reference sequence). Trimming cost V 1 base and J 2 bases; bases outside gene matches: 5. The CDR3 DNA follows: TGTGCCAGCAGCCAAGCAGCTAGCGGACCCTACGAGCAGTACGTC. Encoded protein: CASSQAASGPYEQYV.

The chain employs TRBV11-2 and TRBJ2-7; 11 bases are a match to TRBD1. V lost 2 bases and J lost 3; bases outside the gene matches: 6. CDR1 SGHAT and CDR2 FQNNGV come from the germline V gene. This CDR3 region has 16 residues. The CDR3 sequence is CASSLFSGTGGYEQYF. CDR3 nucleotide sequence: TGTGCCAGCAGCTTATTCTCCGGGACAGGGGGCTACGAGCAGTACTTC.

The chain joins TRBV7-9 to TRBJ1-2, with TRBD1 as a possible D gene (5 bases). V dropped 4 bases and J dropped 6 bases, with 9 bases sitting between them. The germline V gene has CDR1 SEHNR and CDR2 FQNEAQ (reference sequence). The CDR3 totals 12 residues. Written as DNA, the CDR3 is TGTGCCAGCAGCTGGACACTGGATGGCTACACCTTC. The encoded protein is CASSWTLDGYTF.

The chain joins TRBV12-3 or TRBV12-4 to TRBJ2-1; 7 bases match TRBD2. CDR3 length equals 13 residues. V dropped 5 bases and J dropped 5; count of bases not matched to a gene: 3. CDR3 in amino acids: CASSDSGHNEQFF. CDR3 bases: TGTGCCAGCAGTGATAGCGGGCACAATGAGCAGTTCTTC.

The chain carries TRBV5-8 and TRBJ2-7; D call uncertain. The CDR3 is 14 amino acids. Trimming removed 4 bases at V and 5 bases at J, with 16 bases between. Germline V gives CDR1 SGHTS, CDR2 YDEGEE. The CDR3 nucleotides read TGTGCCAGCAGCCGGGCGCATAGCAGGCACGAGCAGTACTTC. The encoded protein is CASSRAHSRHEQYF.

This sequence joins TRBV20-1 and TRBJ1-4, with D possibly being TRBD1 (5 bases). The germline V gene encodes CDR1 DFQATT and CDR2 SNEGSKA (reference sequence). This CDR3 comprises 12 residues. CDR3 coding DNA: TGCAGCTCCGGGACGGATAATGAAAAACTGTTTTTT. It specifies CSSGTDNEKLFF.

This clonotype has just a few counts. This chain connects TRBV4-3 to TRBJ1-1; no clear D gene. With 0 bases removed from V and 1 base from J, the gap between germline ends came to 6 bases. CDR3 size: 14 residues. Per the germline V gene, CDR1 is LGHNA and CDR2 is YSLEER. The CDR3 region has the DNA TGCGCCAGCAGCCAAGAGCCTAAGAACACTGAAGCTTTCTTT. It codes for CASSQEPKNTEAFF.

This clonotype was seen at least ten times. CDR3 nucleotides: TGCAGTGCGTACGCGGGAAGCACAGATACGCAGTATTTT. Translating it yields CSAYAGSTDTQYF. The chain links TRBV20-1 to TRBJ2-3, with D perhaps matching TRBD2 (6 bases). CDR3 size: 13 residues. V was pared by 6 bases and J by 0 bases, with 10 bases between. Per the germline V gene, CDR1 is DFQATT and CDR2 is SNEGSKA (reference sequence).

This clonotype was counted only a few times. J is TRBJ1-2 and V is TRBV12-3 or TRBV12-4; D not certain. The CDR3 contains 15 residues. Trimming shortened V by 5 bases and J by 4 bases, and 17 bases separated the two germline ends. The CDR3 loop reads CASSLLGADSYGYTF. The CDR3 DNA is TGTGCCAGCAGTCTTTTAGGAGCGGATTCCTATGGCTACACCTTC.

J is TRBJ2-1 and V is TRBV21-1; the table's D call of TRBD2 was not tested on the DNA. TRBV21-1 is flagged as a pseudogene. This CDR3 spans 16 amino acids. The CDR3 coding sequence is TGTGCCAGCAGCAAAGCCGAGGGTCTGCAACACAATGAGCAGTTCTTC. The encoded protein is CASSKAEGLQHNEQFF.

The chain combines TRBV11-2 with TRBJ2-4; D ambiguous. Per germline, CDR1 SGHAT and CDR2 FQNNGV. The CDR3 has 12 residues. The V end lost 5 bases, the J end lost 4 bases, and 6 bases lay between the germline ends. The CDR3 DNA reads TGTGCCAGCAGCGACCAGAAAAACATTCAGTACTTC. It encodes CASSDQKNIQYF. The variable domain in full, with the rest retrieved from reference TRBV11-2 and TRBJ2-4, is EAGVAQSPRYKIIEKRQSVAFWCNPISGHATLYWYQQILGQGPKLLIQFQNNGVVDDSQLPKDRFSAERLKGVDSTLKIQPAKLEDSAVYLCASSDQKNIQYFGAGTRLSVL.

The V call is TRBV7-2, the J call TRBJ2-5; the D gene is possibly TRBD1 (5 bases). Deletions cut 1 base from V and 1 base from J, with 13 bases between. This CDR3 contains 16 residues. Germline V CDR1 and CDR2: SGHTA, FQGNSA. CDR3 in amino acids: CASSLGVQGPQETQYF. DNA for the CDR3: TGTGCCAGCAGCTTAGGGGTGCAGGGCCCCCAAGAGACCCAGTACTTC.